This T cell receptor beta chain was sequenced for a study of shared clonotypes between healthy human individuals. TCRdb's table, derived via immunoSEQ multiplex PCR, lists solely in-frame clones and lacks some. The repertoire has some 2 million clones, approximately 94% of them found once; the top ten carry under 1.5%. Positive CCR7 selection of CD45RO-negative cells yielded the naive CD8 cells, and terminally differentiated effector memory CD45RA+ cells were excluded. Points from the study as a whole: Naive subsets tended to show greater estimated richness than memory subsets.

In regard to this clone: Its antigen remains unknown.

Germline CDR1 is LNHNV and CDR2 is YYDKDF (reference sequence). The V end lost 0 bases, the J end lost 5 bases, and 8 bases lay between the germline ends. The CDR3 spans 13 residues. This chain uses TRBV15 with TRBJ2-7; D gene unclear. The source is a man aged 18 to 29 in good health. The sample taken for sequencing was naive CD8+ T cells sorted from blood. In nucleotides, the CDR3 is TGTGCCACCAGCAGAGACCAATACGACGAGCAGTACTTC. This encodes CATSRDQYDEQYF.